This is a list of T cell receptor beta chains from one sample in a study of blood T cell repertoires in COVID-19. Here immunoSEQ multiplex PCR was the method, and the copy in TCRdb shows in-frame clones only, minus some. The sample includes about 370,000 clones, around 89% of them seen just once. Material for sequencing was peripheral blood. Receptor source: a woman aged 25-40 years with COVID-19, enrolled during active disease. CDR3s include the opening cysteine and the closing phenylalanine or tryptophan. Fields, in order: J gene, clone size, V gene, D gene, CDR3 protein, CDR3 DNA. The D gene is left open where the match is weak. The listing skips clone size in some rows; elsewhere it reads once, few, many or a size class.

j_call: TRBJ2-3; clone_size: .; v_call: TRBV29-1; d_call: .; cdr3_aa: CSVDLDTQYF; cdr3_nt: TGCAGCGTTGACTTAGATACGCAGTATTTT
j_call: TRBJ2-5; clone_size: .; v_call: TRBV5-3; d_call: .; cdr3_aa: CARCEWTQYF; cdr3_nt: TGTGCCAGATGCGAGTGGACCCAGTACTTC
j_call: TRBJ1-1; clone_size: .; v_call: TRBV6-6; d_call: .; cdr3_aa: CASRNEQGNTEAFF; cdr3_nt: TGTGCCAGCAGAAACGAACAGGGGAACACTGAAGCTTTCTTT
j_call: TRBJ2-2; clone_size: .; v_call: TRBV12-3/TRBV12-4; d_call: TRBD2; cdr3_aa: CASWGRDTGELFF; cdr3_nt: TGTGCCAGCTGGGGGAGGGACACCGGGGAGCTGTTTTTT
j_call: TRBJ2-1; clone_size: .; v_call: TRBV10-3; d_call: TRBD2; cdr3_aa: CAISEAGGFYNEQFF; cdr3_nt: TGTGCCATCAGTGAGGCGGGGGGATTTTACAATGAGCAGTTCTTC
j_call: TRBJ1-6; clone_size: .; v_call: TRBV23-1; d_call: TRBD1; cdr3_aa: CASSLGQGNSPLHF; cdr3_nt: TGCGCCAGCAGTCTCGGACAGGGAAATTCACCCCTCCACTTT
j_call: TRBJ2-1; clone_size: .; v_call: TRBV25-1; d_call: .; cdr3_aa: CASSDERKPYNEQFF; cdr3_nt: TGTGCCAGCAGTGATGAGCGGAAGCCGTACAATGAGCAGTTCTTC
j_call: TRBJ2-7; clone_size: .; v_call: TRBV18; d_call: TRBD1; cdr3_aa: CASSPPGQGAYEQYF; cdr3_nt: TGTGCCAGCTCACCACCGGGACAGGGGGCCTACGAGCAGTACTTC
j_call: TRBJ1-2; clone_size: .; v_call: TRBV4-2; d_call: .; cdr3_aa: CASSQDRAGEGYGYTF; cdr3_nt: TGTGCCAGCAGCCAAGATAGGGCAGGGGAGGGCTATGGCTACACCTTC
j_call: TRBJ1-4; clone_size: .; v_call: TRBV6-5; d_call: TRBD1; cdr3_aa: CASRGQGVFEKLFF; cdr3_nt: TGTGCCAGCAGGGGACAGGGGGTCTTTGAAAAACTGTTTTTT
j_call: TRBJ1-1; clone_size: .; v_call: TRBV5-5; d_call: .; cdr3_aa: CASSREDLGRTEAFF; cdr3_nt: TGTGCCAGCAGCCGGGAGGACCTTGGGCGCACTGAAGCTTTCTTT
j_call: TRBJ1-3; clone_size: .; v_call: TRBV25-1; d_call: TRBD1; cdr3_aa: CASSESGTGGNTIYF; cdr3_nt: TGTGCCAGCAGTGAATCTGGGACAGGGGGCAACACCATATATTTT
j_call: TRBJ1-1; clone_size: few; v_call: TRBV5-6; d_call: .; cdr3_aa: CASSADSARWGTEAFF; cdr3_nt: TGTGCCAGCAGCGCGGACAGCGCCCGGTGGGGCACTGAAGCTTTCTTT
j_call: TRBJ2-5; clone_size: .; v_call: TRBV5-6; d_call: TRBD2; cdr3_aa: CASSSLVASGRETQYF; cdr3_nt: TGTGCCAGCAGCTCCTTGGTGGCTAGCGGGAGAGAGACCCAGTACTTC
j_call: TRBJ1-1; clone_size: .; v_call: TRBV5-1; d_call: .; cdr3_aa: CASSYAQGNTEAFF; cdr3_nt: TGCGCCAGCAGCTATGCCCAGGGTAACACTGAAGCTTTCTTT
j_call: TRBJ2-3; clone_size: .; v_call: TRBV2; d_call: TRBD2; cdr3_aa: CASSEGGGRVSDTQYF; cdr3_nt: TGTGCCAGCAGTGAAGGAGGCGGGAGGGTGTCAGATACGCAGTATTTT
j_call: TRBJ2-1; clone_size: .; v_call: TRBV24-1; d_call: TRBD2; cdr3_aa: CATSDLRTSGRAREQFF; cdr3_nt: TGTGCCACCAGTGATTTGAGGACTAGCGGGAGGGCCAGGGAGCAGTTCTTC
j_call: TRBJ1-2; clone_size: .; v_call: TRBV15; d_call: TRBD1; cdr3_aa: CATSRNRGNYGYTF; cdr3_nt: TGTGCCACCAGCAGAAACAGGGGGAACTATGGCTACACCTTC
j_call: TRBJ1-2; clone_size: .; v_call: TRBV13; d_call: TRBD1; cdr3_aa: CASSSLKHRGGEYGYTF; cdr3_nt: TGTGCCAGCAGCTCCCTTAAGCACAGGGGGGGGGAATATGGCTACACCTTC
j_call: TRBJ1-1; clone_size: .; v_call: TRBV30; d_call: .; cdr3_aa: CAWSARGNTEAFF; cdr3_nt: TGTGCCTGGAGTGCCCGGGGGAACACTGAAGCTTTCTTT
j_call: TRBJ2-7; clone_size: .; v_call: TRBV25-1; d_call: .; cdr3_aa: CASSSSRVKYQYF; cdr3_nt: TGTGCCAGCAGTTCGAGCAGGGTTAAATATCAGTACTTC
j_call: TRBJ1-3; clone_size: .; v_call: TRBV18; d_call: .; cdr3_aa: CASSRGTGTTVNTIYF; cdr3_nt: TGTGCCAGCTCACGAGGCACCGGGACAACGGTGAACACCATATATTTT
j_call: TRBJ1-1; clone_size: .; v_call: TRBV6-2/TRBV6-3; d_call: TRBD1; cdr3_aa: CASSTGTGDEAFF; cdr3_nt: TGTGCCAGCAGTACCGGGACAGGGGATGAAGCTTTCTTT
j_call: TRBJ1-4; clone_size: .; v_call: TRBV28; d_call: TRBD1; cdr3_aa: CASRGTGINEKLFF; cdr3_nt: TGTGCCAGCAGGGGGACAGGTATTAATGAAAAACTGTTTTTT
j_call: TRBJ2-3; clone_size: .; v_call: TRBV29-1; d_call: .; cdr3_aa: CSVGGFGTDTQYF; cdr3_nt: TGCAGCGTTGGAGGGTTCGGCACAGATACGCAGTATTTT
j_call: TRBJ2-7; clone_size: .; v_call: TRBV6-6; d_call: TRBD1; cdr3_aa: CASSDQDRPPYEQYF; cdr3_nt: TGTGCCAGCAGTGATCAGGACAGGCCCCCCTACGAGCAGTACTTC
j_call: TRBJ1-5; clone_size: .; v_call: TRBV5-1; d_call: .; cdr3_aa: CASSLGEGVGNQPQHF; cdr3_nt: TGCGCCAGCAGCTTGGGGGAAGGGGTGGGCAATCAGCCCCAGCATTTT
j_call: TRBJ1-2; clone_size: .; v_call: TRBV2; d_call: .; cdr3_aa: CASSEEGQHTF; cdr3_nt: TGTGCCAGCAGTGAGGAGGGGCAACACACCTTC
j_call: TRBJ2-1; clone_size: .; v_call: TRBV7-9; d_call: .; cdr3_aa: CASSTHIYNEQFF; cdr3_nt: TGTGCCAGCAGCACCCACATCTACAATGAGCAGTTCTTC
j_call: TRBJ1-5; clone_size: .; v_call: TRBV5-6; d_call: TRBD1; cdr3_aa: CASSWGQNQPQHF; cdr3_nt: TGTGCCAGCAGCTGGGGACAGAATCAGCCCCAGCATTTT
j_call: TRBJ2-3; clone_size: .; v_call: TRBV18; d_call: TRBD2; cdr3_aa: CASSIAGGTSTDTQYF; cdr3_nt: TGTGCCAGCTCAATAGCGGGGGGCACTAGCACAGATACGCAGTATTTT
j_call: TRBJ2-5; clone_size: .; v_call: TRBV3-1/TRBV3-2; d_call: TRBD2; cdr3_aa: CASSQEAGSETQYF; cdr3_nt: TGTGCCAGCAGCCAAGAAGCGGGGTCGGAGACCCAGTACTTC
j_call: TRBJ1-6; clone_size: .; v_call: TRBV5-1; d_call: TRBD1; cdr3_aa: CASSLPGTENSPLHF; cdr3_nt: TGCGCCAGCAGCCTCCCCGGGACAGAAAATTCACCCCTCCACTTT
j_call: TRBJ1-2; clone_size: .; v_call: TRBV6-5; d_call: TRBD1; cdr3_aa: CASSYSPGGAEGYTF; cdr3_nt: TGTGCCAGCAGTTACAGTCCAGGGGGCGCGGAGGGCTACACCTTC
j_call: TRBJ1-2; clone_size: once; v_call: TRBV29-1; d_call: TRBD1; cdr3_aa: CSVTGQRNGYTF; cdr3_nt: TGCAGCGTCACGGGACAGAGGAATGGCTACACCTTC